These 28 T cell receptor beta chains were sequenced from one sample in a study of T cell changes during pregnancy in multiple sclerosis. Sequenced by immunoSEQ multiplex PCR; TCRdb stores in-frame clones only, minus some. The sample includes some 27,000 clones, 90% to 95% of them seen just once. Sequencing used CD4+ T cells from peripheral blood mononuclear cells, obtained after pregnancy. The source of these receptors is a female donor with multiple sclerosis, enrolled in a pregnancy study.

The chain is built from TRBV7-2 and TRBJ2-2, with D perhaps TRBD1 (5 bases). Trimming shortened V by 6 bases and J by 6 bases, and 20 bases separated the two germline ends. The CDR3 totals 16 residues. Germline V CDR1 and CDR2: SGHTA, FQGNSA. CDR3 DNA sequence: TGTGCCAGCAGTCGAACTCAGGACAATAAAGCCGGGGAGCTGTTTTTT. Translated, it gives CASSRTQDNKAGELFF.

This rearrangement joins TRBV9 to TRBJ2-3; TRBD2 agrees at 9 bases. CDR1 is SGDLS and CDR2 is YYNGEE in the germline V gene. This CDR3 has 15 residues. V lost 6 bases, J lost 4 bases, and 9 bases stayed unmatched. The CDR3 DNA sequence: TGTGCCAGCACCCGGGGCGGGAGGGGGGCAGATACGCAGTATTTT. Protein sequence: CASTRGGRGADTQYF. The full variable domain, with the rest looked up from reference TRBV9 and TRBJ2-3, is DSGVTQTPKHLITATGQRVTLRCSPRSGDLSVYWYQQSLDQGLQFLIQYYNGEERAKGNILERFSAQQFPDLHSELNLSSLELGDSALYFCASTRGGRGADTQYFGPGTRLTVL.

The chain is built from TRBV18 and TRBJ2-7, with 7 bases that match TRBD1. The germline V gene encodes CDR1 KGHSH and CDR2 LQKENI. J lost 3 bases, V lost 2 bases, and 4 bases had no gene match. The CDR3 length is 14 residues. This CDR3 is CASSPFDRDYEQYF. DNA for the CDR3: TGTGCCAGCTCACCATTTGACAGGGACTACGAGCAGTACTTC.

This chain uses TRBV19 with TRBJ2-5, with 9 bases aligning to TRBD2. Germline V lookup: CDR1 LNHDA, CDR2 SQIVND (reference sequence). The CDR3 is 17 residues long. V was pared by 2 bases and J by 1 base, with 8 bases of the junction left unmatched. The CDR3 DNA sequence: TGTGCCAGTAGTATAAAGGGGCTAGCGGGGATCCAAGAGACCCAGTACTTC. Amino acids: CASSIKGLAGIQETQYF.

This sequence joins TRBV19 and TRBJ1-2, with D unresolved. The V end lost 7 bases, the J end lost 8 bases, and 26 bases lay between the germline ends. The germline CDR1 and CDR2 sequences are LNHDA and SQIVND (reference sequence). The CDR3 totals 16 residues. The CDR3: CASTPAGRLPKIGYTF. CDR3 coding DNA: TGTGCCAGTACCCCCGCGGGCCGTCTCCCAAAAATCGGCTACACCTTC. The variable domain in full, completed from reference TRBV19 and TRBJ1-2, reads DGGITQSPKYLFRKEGQNVTLSCEQNLNHDAMYWYRQDPGQGLRLIYYSQIVNDFQKGDIAEGYSVSREKKESFPLTVTSAQKNPTAFYLCASTPAGRLPKIGYTFGSGTRLTVV.

The rearrangement links TRBV6-4 to TRBJ2-6, with 8 bases aligning to TRBD2. Per the germline V gene, CDR1 is MRHNA and CDR2 is SNTAGT. This CDR3 is built from 15 residues. V shed 8 bases and J 4 bases; nucleotides not matched to a gene: 7. Here the CDR3 DNA reads TGTGCCAGCGCTAGCGGGTTAGACGGGGCCAACGTCCTGACTTTC. It specifies CASASGLDGANVLTF.

The V gene is TRBV7-2, the J gene TRBJ1-2; no clear D gene. This CDR3 is 16 amino acids long. CDR1 is SGHTA, CDR2 FQGNSA, per germline. With 1 base removed from V and 8 bases from J, the gap between germline ends came to 20 bases. CDR3 sequence: CASSLDGTGVSRGYTF. The CDR3 DNA follows: TGTGCCAGCAGCTTAGACGGCACCGGGGTCTCGCGAGGCTACACCTTC.

This chain joins TRBV7-2 and TRBJ2-7, with TRBD1 identical over 9 bases. V was pared by 5 bases and J by 1 base, with 9 bases of the junction left unmatched. Per the germline V gene, CDR1 is SGHTA and CDR2 is FQGNSA. This CDR3 has 16 amino acids. The CDR3 DNA is TGTGCCAGCAGCGAGGGACAGGGCCGTGCGTCCTACGAGCAGTACTTC. Its protein is CASSEGQGRASYEQYF.

This chain connects TRBV7-9 to TRBJ2-5; 9 bases match TRBD1. This CDR3 has 14 amino acids. The ends lost 3 bases at V and 4 bases at J; junction bases unmatched: 3. Germline V gene data show CDR1 as SEHNR and CDR2 as FQNEAQ (reference sequence). The CDR3 nucleotides are TGTGCCAGCAGCTTTTCGGACAGGGGAGAGACCCAGTACTTC. Its protein product is CASSFSDRGETQYF.

V and J are TRBV6-1 and TRBJ1-1; 7 bases map to TRBD1. Germline CDR1 is MNHNS and CDR2 is SASEGT. This CDR3 spans 14 amino acids. After removal of 6 bases from V and 10 bases from J, the junction contained 14 bases not matched to a gene. CDR3 sequence: CASSPVDRWAPAFF. In nucleotides, the CDR3 is TGTGCCAGCAGCCCTGTGGACAGGTGGGCCCCAGCTTTCTTT.

The V call is TRBV6-5, the J call TRBJ2-2; D is perhaps TRBD1 (5 bases). The V end lost 2 bases, the J end lost 8 bases, and 12 bases lay between the germline ends. CDR3 length equals 14 residues. The V gene's germline CDR1 is MNHEY and CDR2 SVGAGI. CDR3 residues: CASSYVGDEGELFF. CDR3 in DNA: TGTGCCAGCAGTTACGTAGGGGATGAGGGGGAGCTGTTTTTT.

J is TRBJ2-7 and V is TRBV6-5, with D possibly TRBD1 on 6 matching bases. Trimming cost V 6 bases and J 2 bases, with 14 bases left between them. The germline V gene has CDR1 MNHEY and CDR2 SVGAGI. CDR3 length: 14 amino acids. The CDR3 DNA reads as TGTGCCAGCAGCTATTACAGGGATGCCTACGAGCAGTACTTC. Its protein product is CASSYYRDAYEQYF.

V usage is TRBV7-7 and J usage is TRBJ2-5, with a weak D call TRBD2 (5 bases). Per the germline V gene, CDR1 is SSHAT and CDR2 is FNYEAQ (reference sequence). Trimming left V 5 bases short and J 5 bases short, with 15 bases between. The CDR3 covers 14 residues. DNA of the CDR3: TGTGCCAGCAGCGTAACGGGGTTCGGGGAGACCCAGTACTTC. The encoded protein is CASSVTGFGETQYF.

The genes are TRBV19 and TRBJ2-2, with D possibly matching TRBD1 (5 bases). The length of the CDR3 is 15 residues. Germline V lookup: CDR1 LNHDA, CDR2 SQIVND (reference sequence). Trimming shortened V by 3 bases and J by 4 bases, and 12 bases separated the two germline ends. CDR3 nucleotide sequence: TGTGCCAGTAGTATTCAGGGTAGTGTCACCGGGGAGCTGTTTTTT. Encoded protein: CASSIQGSVTGELFF.

The gene calls are TRBV5-1 and TRBJ1-6; 8 bases agree with TRBD1. Germline V gives CDR1 SGHRS, CDR2 YFSETQ. Unmatched junction bases numbered 11, after V lost 0 bases and J lost 9 bases. The CDR3 sequence is 17 residues long. CDR3 DNA sequence: TGCGCCAGCAGCTTGGGGATGAGGACAGGGTTGGCTTCACCCCTCCACTTT. Translating it yields CASSLGMRTGLASPLHF.

J is TRBJ1-5 and V is TRBV7-2; the D gene is possibly TRBD1 (5 bases). This CDR3 region has 13 residues. Germline CDR1 SGHTA, CDR2 FQGNSA. Trimming shortened V by 7 bases and J by 3 bases, and 10 bases separated the two germline ends. CDR3 region: CASTPGHNQPQHF. The CDR3 coding sequence is TGTGCCAGCACCCCCGGACACAATCAGCCCCAGCATTTT.

V gene TRBV6-1 combines with J gene TRBJ2-2; 8 positions agree with TRBD1. CDR1 MNHNS and CDR2 SASEGT come from the germline V gene. This CDR3 has 15 amino acids. V gave up 8 bases and J gave up 2 bases; unmatched junction bases: 7. In nucleotides, the CDR3 is TGTGCCAGCCGTCACAGGGGGAGAAACACCGGGGAGCTGTTTTTT. It codes for CASRHRGRNTGELFF.

This chain links TRBV29-1 with TRBJ1-1, with TRBD1 matching over 8 bases. This CDR3 contains 13 residues. Trimming took 3 bases from V and 1 from J; bases not matched to a gene: 1. Germline-derived CDR1 and CDR2 are SQVTM and ANQGSEA. CDR3 nucleotides: TGCAGCGTTGAGGGACAGGAGAACACTGAAGCTTTCTTT. Translating it yields CSVEGQENTEAFF.

The rearrangement links TRBV7-8 to TRBJ1-5; D not resolved. CDR1 SGHVS and CDR2 FQNEAQ come from the germline V gene. The V end was cut by 3 bases, the J end by 4 bases, with 10 bases between. This CDR3 has 14 amino acids. CDR3 bases: TGTGCCAGCAGCTTCGGCCGGAGGAATCAGCCCCAGCATTTT. This gives the protein CASSFGRRNQPQHF.

The sample holds one count of this clone. The chain recombines TRBV9 with TRBJ2-7; 7 bases are shared with TRBD2. This CDR3 region has 14 residues. Germline CDR1 reads SGDLS; CDR2 reads YYNGEE. The V and J ends lost 4 bases and 3 bases, in that order; junction bases with no gene match: 7. CDR3 amino acids: CASSPHQRGYEQYF. As DNA, the CDR3 is TGTGCCAGCAGCCCCCACCAGCGGGGCTACGAGCAGTACTTC.

The chain links TRBV12-5 to TRBJ2-2, with D maybe TRBD1 (6 bases). CDR3 length: 15 residues. CDR1 is LGHNT and CDR2 is FRNRAP in the germline V gene. The V end lost 2 bases, the J end lost 4 bases, and 11 bases lay between the germline ends. The CDR3: CASGLQQGGTGELFF. CDR3 sequence (DNA): TGTGCTAGTGGTTTGCAACAGGGTGGCACCGGGGAGCTGTTTTTT.

This clone was counted once. V gene TRBV7-9 combines with J gene TRBJ2-3; no definite D call. V shed 3 bases and J shed 6 bases, with 19 bases lying between them. Germline V gives CDR1 SEHNR, CDR2 FQNEAQ (reference sequence). The CDR3 loop spans 16 amino acids. The CDR3 protein is CASSFSRTVVSDTQYF. In DNA form, the CDR3 reads TGTGCCAGCAGCTTTTCCCGTACGGTCGTTTCGGATACGCAGTATTTT.

The gene calls are TRBV4-3 and TRBJ1-1, with D possibly being TRBD1 (5 bases). The CDR3 length is 14 residues. The germline V gene encodes CDR1 LGHNA and CDR2 YSLEER. Trimming left V 3 bases short and J 5 bases short, with 13 bases between. The CDR3 DNA sequence: TGCGCCAGCAGCCAGGCCGGGGGGGGAACTGAAGCTTTCTTT. Amino acids: CASSQAGGGTEAFF.

The DNA for the CDR3 is TGTGCCAGCAGCTTAGGGACAGGGAAATACAATGAGCAGTTCTTC. Its translation is CASSLGTGKYNEQFF. The rearrangement uses TRBV7-9 and TRBJ2-1; 8 bases match TRBD1. Trimming removed 1 base from V and 4 bases from J; junction bases left unmatched: 3. CDR3 length: 15 amino acids. Per germline, CDR1 SEHNR and CDR2 FQNEAQ (reference sequence).

The chain carries TRBV6-5 and TRBJ1-1; unclear D gene. V lost 0 bases and J 5 bases, leaving 7 bases between the germline ends. Per germline, CDR1 MNHEY and CDR2 SVGAGI. This CDR3 has 13 residues. The DNA of the CDR3 is TGTGCCAGCAGTTACTCGAGGGAGACTGAAGCTTTCTTT. It specifies CASSYSRETEAFF.

This chain uses TRBV20-1 with TRBJ1-2, with a tentative D call TRBD1 (5 bases). The germline CDR1 and CDR2 sequences are DFQATT and SNEGSKA (reference sequence). V gave up 5 bases and J gave up 8 bases, with 12 bases separating them. This CDR3 contains 11 residues. The CDR3 DNA is TGCAGTGCTCAACAGGCGCACGGCTACACCTTC. Translation: CSAQQAHGYTF.

CDR3 DNA sequence: TGTGCCACCGGGACAGGGAAAAACTATGGCTACACCTTC. Translation gives CATGTGKNYGYTF. The chain employs TRBV7-2 and TRBJ1-2; TRBD1 aligns across 9 bases. The length of the CDR3 is 13 residues. Looked up from germline, CDR1 is SGHTA and CDR2 is FQGNSA. V lost 10 bases, J lost 2 bases, and 5 bases stayed unmatched.

The chain combines TRBV18 with TRBJ2-3, with 9 bases fitting TRBD2. The CDR3 runs to 18 residues. V shed 0 bases and J 4 bases; nucleotides not matched to a gene: 11. The germline gives CDR1 KGHSH, CDR2 LQKENI. The CDR3 DNA follows: TGTGCCAGCTCACCACCAACTCGTAGCGGGAGCGGTGCAGATACGCAGTATTTT. Protein: CASSPPTRSGSGADTQYF.